These T cell receptor beta chains were read from a single sample in a study of control samples from healthy donors and cancer patients. Using immunoSEQ multiplex PCR, the repertoire was profiled, and TCRdb retains in-frame clones only, with some absent. The sample consists of 110,000 or so clones, 80% to 90% of them appearing once. The material sequenced was blood. The receptors derive from a man aged 50-59 years in good health. Each CDR3 is given with its conserved first and last residue. Fields, in order: V gene, J gene, D gene, clone size, CDR3 protein, CDR3 DNA. A D gene is named only where the DNA matches it firmly. Clone size is shown for a subset of rows, as once, few, many or a class of expanded clone.

TRBV6-5	TRBJ1-1	TRBD1	-	CASLNGDREAFF	TGTGCCAGCCTCAACGGGGACAGAGAGGCTTTCTTT
TRBV30	TRBJ1-2	-	-	CAWSVRGSSWYGYTF	TGTGCCTGGAGTGTACGCGGGAGTAGTTGGTATGGCTACACCTTC
TRBV21-1	TRBJ2-7	-	-	CASSKHVGRVRTQYF	TGTGCCAGCAGCAAGCATGTAGGCAGGGTTAGGACGCAGTACTTC
TRBV25-1	TRBJ2-7	TRBD1	-	CASSKAGQGKNEQYF	TGTGCCAGCAGTAAGGCGGGACAGGGAAAGAACGAGCAGTACTTC
TRBV7-6	TRBJ1-2	-	-	CASSSPPGTPLNYGYTF	TGTGCCAGCAGCTCTCCCCCCGGGACACCTCTTAACTATGGCTACACCTTC
TRBV4-1	TRBJ1-5	-	-	CASSHAGLGNQPQHF	TGCGCCAGCAGCCACGCCGGACTTGGAAATCAGCCCCAGCATTTT
TRBV3-1/TRBV3-2	TRBJ1-2	TRBD1	-	CASSQYRGEGYGYTF	TGTGCCAGCAGCCAATACAGGGGGGAAGGGTATGGCTACACCTTC
TRBV6-5	TRBJ2-3	-	-	CASKDWGSTDTQYF	TGTGCCAGCAAGGACTGGGGGAGCACAGATACGCAGTATTTT
TRBV7-2	TRBJ2-1	TRBD1	-	CASRQQGVGDNEQFF	TGTGCCAGCAGACAACAGGGGGTTGGGGACAATGAGCAGTTCTTC
TRBV30	TRBJ2-4	-	once	CAWSVLENIQYF	TGTGCCTGGAGTGTACTTGAAAACATTCAGTACTTC
TRBV12-3/TRBV12-4	TRBJ1-2	-	few	CASSLGNYGYTF	TGTGCCAGCAGTTTAGGGAACTATGGCTACACCTTC
TRBV5-1	TRBJ1-1	-	-	CASSLGQLSNTEAFF	TGCGCCAGCAGCTTAGGTCAACTATCGAACACTGAAGCTTTCTTT
TRBV12-3/TRBV12-4	TRBJ1-2	-	-	CASSPQVDYGYTF	TGTGCCAGCAGTCCTCAGGTTGACTATGGCTACACCTTC
TRBV6-2/TRBV6-3	TRBJ1-2	-	-	CASSFGPNYGYTF	TGTGCCAGCAGTTTTGGTCCCAACTATGGCTACACCTTC
TRBV6-2/TRBV6-3	TRBJ2-5	-	-	CASSSSFRLSFKETQYF	TGTGCCAGCAGTTCCTCCTTCCGACTTTCCTTCAAAGAGACCCAGTACTTC
TRBV24-1	TRBJ2-1	-	-	CATSAGNGEQFF	TGTGCCACCAGTGCAGGAAACGGTGAGCAGTTCTTC
TRBV29-1	TRBJ2-7	-	-	CSARTPTDGEQYF	TGCAGCGCCAGGACGCCGACTGATGGGGAGCAGTACTTC
TRBV20-1	TRBJ2-1	-	-	CSASRRESTSDEQFF	TGCAGTGCTAGTCGGCGGGAAAGTACATCGGATGAGCAGTTCTTC
TRBV11-2	TRBJ1-3	-	once	CASSGQVSSGNTIYF	TGTGCCAGCAGCGGCCAAGTGAGCTCTGGAAACACCATATATTTT
TRBV19	TRBJ1-2	-	-	CASSIARNSNYGYTF	TGTGCCAGTAGTATAGCAAGGAACTCTAACTATGGCTACACCTTC
TRBV11-2	TRBJ1-6	-	-	CASSPLNRPRSSYNSPLHF	TGTGCCAGCAGCCCACTCAACAGGCCACGGAGCTCCTATAATTCACCCCTCCACTTT
TRBV9	TRBJ1-2	-	-	CASSVVPEVSYGYTF	TGTGCCAGCAGCGTAGTGCCAGAAGTCAGCTATGGCTACACCTTC
TRBV19	TRBJ1-2	TRBD1	-	CASSTGQGNGYTF	TGTGCCAGTAGTACCGGACAGGGGAATGGCTACACCTTC
TRBV7-9	TRBJ2-5	-	-	CASSLSAGQETQYF	TGTGCCAGCAGCTTATCGGCAGGGCAAGAGACCCAGTACTTC
TRBV2	TRBJ1-1	TRBD1	-	CASDRGETEAFF	TGTGCTTCGGACAGGGGAGAGACTGAAGCTTTCTTT
TRBV6-5	TRBJ2-7	-	-	CASEAGGPIAYEQYF	TGTGCCAGCGAGGCAGGAGGTCCAATTGCCTACGAGCAGTACTTC
TRBV28	TRBJ1-1	-	few	CASSLGARQLDTEAFF	TGTGCCAGCAGTTTAGGGGCGCGGCAATTGGACACTGAAGCTTTCTTT
TRBV5-4	TRBJ1-5	-	once	CASSPGGDQPQHF	TGTGCCAGCAGCCCCGGTGGAGATCAGCCCCAGCATTTT
TRBV7-9	TRBJ2-7	-	-	CASSRRDGNYEQYF	TGTGCCAGCAGCCGGAGGGACGGAAACTACGAGCAGTACTTC
TRBV19	TRBJ1-5	TRBD1	few	CASSQQRRQGGYQPQHF	TGTGCCAGTAGTCAACAACGTCGACAGGGGGGATATCAGCCCCAGCATTTT
TRBV7-8	TRBJ2-2	TRBD1	few	CASSLWGTANAGELFF	TGTGCCAGCAGCCTATGGGGGACAGCGAACGCCGGGGAGCTGTTTTTT
TRBV28	TRBJ1-5	-	few	CASSLDAGSNQPQHF	TGTGCCAGCAGTTTAGACGCGGGCAGCAATCAGCCCCAGCATTTT
TRBV5-1	TRBJ2-7	-	-	CASSFDNPYEQYF	TGCGCCAGCAGCTTCGACAACCCCTACGAGCAGTACTTC
TRBV3-1/TRBV3-2	TRBJ2-7	TRBD1	few	CASSQGDRGPYEQYF	TGTGCCAGCAGCCAGGGGGACAGGGGCCCCTACGAGCAGTACTTC